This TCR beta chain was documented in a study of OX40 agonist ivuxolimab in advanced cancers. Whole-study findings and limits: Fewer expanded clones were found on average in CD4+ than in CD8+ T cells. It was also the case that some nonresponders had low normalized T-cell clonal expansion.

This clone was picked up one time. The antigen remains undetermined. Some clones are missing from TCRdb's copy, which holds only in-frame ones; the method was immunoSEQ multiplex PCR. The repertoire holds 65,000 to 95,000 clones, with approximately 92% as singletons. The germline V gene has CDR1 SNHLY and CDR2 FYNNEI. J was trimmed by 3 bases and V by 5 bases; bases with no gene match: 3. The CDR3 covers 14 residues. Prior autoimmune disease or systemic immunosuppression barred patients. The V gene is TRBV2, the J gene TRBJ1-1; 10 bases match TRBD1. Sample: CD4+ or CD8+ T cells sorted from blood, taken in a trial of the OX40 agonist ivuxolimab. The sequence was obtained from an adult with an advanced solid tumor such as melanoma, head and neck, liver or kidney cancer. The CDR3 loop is CASSPGTGDTEAFF. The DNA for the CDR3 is TGTGCCAGCAGTCCCGGGACAGGGGACACTGAAGCTTTCTTT.